The clone carrying this T cell receptor beta chain came up many times. Its antigen is unidentified. This entry is derived from a study of regulatory T cells in long-lasting Graves disease. Whole-study context: By definition, persistent Graves' disease involved antithyroid drugs for over 5 years alongside positive TSH receptor antibodies. Study-wide results and caveats: Persistent patients had more shared public clonotypes (fewer than 3,000) than new patients (around 1,000). Persistent Graves' patients had lower TCR diversity than newly diagnosed ones.

For TCR beta, libraries came from iRepertoire HTBI primers and Arm-PCR of CDR3 regions. TCRdb redid the calling of the multiplex PCR reads with MiXCR, one entry per CDR3 protein. The data show 400,000 to 500,000 distinct CDR3 sequences, 21% seen once. Stated time point: persistent/refractory GD, antithyroid drugs over 5 years with positive TRAb. There was RNA extracted from PBMCs, and the TCR library was made from it. This receptor was taken from a female donor with Graves disease. Here the sequenced sample was peripheral blood mononuclear cells (PBMCs), taken when the disease was refractory, from a patient treated with antithyroid drugs.

The CDR3 spells CASSGTGSGYEQYF. The DNA for the CDR3 is TGTGCCAGCAGTGGCACGGGTAGCGGATACGAGCAGTACTTC. The chain is built from TRBV27 and TRBJ2-7; tentatively, D is TRBD2 (6 bases). The CDR3 is made up of 14 amino acids. Germline values: CDR1 MNHEY, CDR2 SMNVEV (reference sequence). Trimming stripped 5 bases from V and 4 bases from J, with 15 bases between.